The 2 T cell receptor beta chains below were found in one sample sequenced in a study of blood T cell repertoires in COVID-19. Clones were read by immunoSEQ multiplex PCR, and TCRdb kept only the in-frame ones, dropping some. The sample consists of tens of thousands of clones, around 87% of them appearing once. The sequenced material came from peripheral blood. These receptors were taken from a human donor in a cohort sampled during active COVID-19.

The chain is built from TRBV28 and TRBJ2-7, with D tentatively TRBD1 (6 bases). V was clipped by 5 bases and J by 0 bases, with 17 bases between them. The length of the CDR3 is 16 residues. Germline assignment: CDR1 MDHEN and CDR2 SYDVKM. The CDR3 nucleotides read TGTGCCAGCAGTCCCTCCCGCAGGGGCATCTCCTACGAGCAGTACTTC. This codes for CASSPSRRGISYEQYF. Together with reference TRBV28 and TRBJ2-7, the CDR3 gives the full variable domain: DVKVTQSSRYLVKRTGEKVFLECVQDMDHENMFWYRQDPGLGLRLIYFSYDVKMKEKGDIPEGYSVSREKKERFSLILESASTNQTSMYLCASSPSRRGISYEQYFGPGTRLTVT.

The CDR3 bases are TGTGCCAGCAGTGAAGAAACAGGGGTATGGCATGAGCAGTTCTTC. Amino acids: CASSEETGVWHEQFF. This chain links TRBV2 with TRBJ2-1, with TRBD1 matching over 7 bases. The germline V gene has CDR1 SNHLY and CDR2 FYNNEI. CDR3 length: 15 residues. V shed 1 base and J 8 bases; nucleotides not matched to a gene: 8.